These T cell receptor beta chains were read from a single sample in a study of PD-L1 blockade in urothelial cancer. Clones were sequenced by immunoSEQ multiplex PCR, and TCRdb holds only the in-frame ones, with some missing. Counted here are 44,000 or so clones, around 80% occurring once; the ten biggest clones make up roughly 3.1%. Sequencing used PBMCs, obtained around atezolizumab (anti-PD-L1) treatment. The origin of the receptors is a man between 65 and 79 years old with urothelial cancer. The CDR3 runs from the conserved cysteine through the conserved F or W. The D gene is left open where the match is weak. Expanded clones are given a class, and other clones once, few, many or no size at all.

TRBV15	TRBJ1-4	TRBD1	once	TGTGCCACCAGCAGCAGGGGGTCTACTAATGAAAAACTGTTTTTT	CATSSRGSTNEKLFF
TRBV6-5	TRBJ1-2	.	.	TGTGCCACCAGGGACTCCGGAGGGTATGGCTACACCTTC	CATRDSGGYGYTF
TRBV5-1	TRBJ1-2	.	few	TGCGCCAGCAGTCTGGAGGGTAGCGGTGGCTACACCTTC	CASSLEGSGGYTF
TRBV29-1	TRBJ1-2	TRBD1	.	TGCAGCGTTAGCGGACAGGGTGTCTATGGCTACACCTTC	CSVSGQGVYGYTF
TRBV6-6	TRBJ1-1	.	.	TGTGCCAGCACCCAACGGTCCGGTGAAGCTTTCTTT	CASTQRSGEAFF
TRBV7-2	TRBJ1-5	.	.	TGTGCCAGCAGCCTAAGAATCGGCAATCAGCCCCAGCATTTT	CASSLRIGNQPQHF
TRBV5-1	TRBJ1-1	.	.	TGCGCCAGCAGCTGGGGGGAGAGGGTCGGCACTGAAGCTTTCTTT	CASSWGERVGTEAFF
TRBV19	TRBJ1-5	TRBD1	.	TGTGCCAGTAGTATGGGACAGCCCAATCAGCCCCAGCATTTT	CASSMGQPNQPQHF
TRBV6-1	TRBJ2-3	TRBD2	.	TGTGCCAGCAGTGATGTAGCGGGATTGGTAGATACGCAGTATTTT	CASSDVAGLVDTQYF
TRBV6-1	TRBJ2-7	TRBD2	few	TGTGCCAGCAGAGCTAGCGGGAGTCTCTTCGAGCAGTACTTC	CASRASGSLFEQYF
TRBV5-4	TRBJ2-3	TRBD2	.	TGTGCCAGCAGCTTTGGACTAGCGGGGGCAGATACGCAGTATTTT	CASSFGLAGADTQYF
TRBV4-3	TRBJ2-4	TRBD1	.	TGCGCCAGCAGCCAAGAGAGGCAGGGGGCGGACATTCAGTACTTC	CASSQERQGADIQYF
TRBV27	TRBJ2-1	TRBD2	.	TGTGCCAGCAACCCTAGCGGGACGTCCTACAATGAGCAGTTCTTC	CASNPSGTSYNEQFF
TRBV28	TRBJ1-4	TRBD1	.	TGTGCCAGCACCCTCCGGACAGGGGGAAATGAAAAACTGTTTTTT	CASTLRTGGNEKLFF
TRBV14	TRBJ2-2	TRBD2	.	TGTGCCAGCAGCTCTTCCGAGTGGGGAGCGGGAGAACTCCCCGGGGAGCTGTTTTTT	CASSSSEWGAGELPGELFF
TRBV7-2	TRBJ2-3	.	.	TGTGCCAGCAGCTTAAGCGGGACACCCACAGATACGCAGTATTTT	CASSLSGTPTDTQYF
TRBV4-1	TRBJ2-2	.	.	TGCGCCAGCAGCGTCCGGGACAACCGGGCCGGGGAGCTGTTTTTT	CASSVRDNRAGELFF
TRBV19	TRBJ1-2	TRBD1	.	TGTGCCAGTAATCCGGGACAGGGGTACTATGGCTACACCTTC	CASNPGQGYYGYTF
TRBV19	TRBJ1-2	.	.	TGTGCCAGTTCTATTAGGGGCCGGAGCTTCTATGGCTACACCTTC	CASSIRGRSFYGYTF
TRBV7-2	TRBJ1-2	.	.	TGTGCCAGCAGCTCACGAGGGAACTCCTATGGCTACACCTTC	CASSSRGNSYGYTF
TRBV4-3	TRBJ2-1	TRBD2	.	TGCGCCAGCAGCCAGAAGACTAGCGGGGGGTACAATGAGCAGTTCTTC	CASSQKTSGGYNEQFF
TRBV28	TRBJ1-2	.	.	TGTGCCAGCAGTTTTCGGGCAGGGGATGGCTACACCTTC	CASSFRAGDGYTF
TRBV27	TRBJ2-7	.	.	TGTGCCAGCAGTTTATCGAGCAGCGCGACTAGAGGAACCGAGCAGTACTTC	CASSLSSSATRGTEQYF
TRBV11-3	TRBJ2-1	TRBD1	.	TGTGCCAGCAGCTCACGGACAGGGGGCGGCTCCTACAATGAGCAGTTCTTC	CASSSRTGGGSYNEQFF
TRBV7-6	TRBJ1-1	.	medium-sized	TGTGCCAGCAGCTCGACAGAAAGGAACACTGAAGCTTTCTTT	CASSSTERNTEAFF
TRBV10-3	TRBJ2-3	TRBD1	.	TGTGCCATCAGGCTCCTAGGGACAGGGGGAAGAGATACGCAGTATTTT	CAIRLLGTGGRDTQYF
TRBV29-1	TRBJ2-3	.	few	TGCAGCGTCCTCTTTAGTAGCGGCGCCGCAGATACGCAGTATTTT	CSVLFSSGAADTQYF
TRBV7-8	TRBJ2-1	TRBD2	.	TGTGCCAGCAGTCAGCGGGGGGTTATATATGAGCAGTTCTTC	CASSQRGVIYEQFF
TRBV11-1	TRBJ1-1	.	.	TGTGCCAGCCGAGGAACCATGAACACTGAAGCTTTCTTT	CASRGTMNTEAFF
TRBV9	TRBJ2-2	.	once	TGTGCCAGCAGCGTAGCTGGTCGCCTAGGGAACACCGGGGAGCTGTTTTTT	CASSVAGRLGNTGELFF
TRBV7-3	TRBJ2-5	TRBD1	.	TGTGCCAGCAGCTTAACGGGACAGCGAGGGGAGACCCAGTACTTC	CASSLTGQRGETQYF
TRBV4-1	TRBJ2-3	.	.	TGCGCCAGCAGCCAAGATGGGGGCGCCTCAGATACGCAGTATTTT	CASSQDGGASDTQYF
TRBV5-4	TRBJ1-1	.	.	TGTGCCAGCAGCCCGGGGACACCCAGACGGACTGAAGCTTTCTTT	CASSPGTPRRTEAFF
TRBV5-5	TRBJ2-2	TRBD1	.	TGTGCCAGCAGCTCCCCCGGGACAGGGTTCGGGGAGCTGTTTTTT	CASSSPGTGFGELFF
TRBV19	TRBJ2-1	TRBD1	.	TGTGCCAGTAGTGTGACAGGGTCCCTAGGTGACAATGAGCAGTTCTTC	CASSVTGSLGDNEQFF
TRBV5-1	TRBJ1-1	TRBD1	few	TGCGCCAGCAGAAGACAGGGGGATGTTAACGCTGAAGCTTTCTTT	CASRRQGDVNAEAFF
TRBV28	TRBJ2-5	TRBD1	.	TGTGCCAGCAGTACCCCCGGGACAGGGTTCCCCGGAGGAGAGACCCAGTACTTC	CASSTPGTGFPGGETQYF
TRBV5-1	TRBJ1-1	TRBD1	.	TGCGCCAGCAGCTCACAGGGGCTCGGATACACTGAAGCTTTCTTT	CASSSQGLGYTEAFF
TRBV11-2	TRBJ2-7	.	.	TGTGCCAGCAGCTTAGAGGGAGGTATGGCCTACGAGCAGTACTTC	CASSLEGGMAYEQYF
TRBV6-1	TRBJ1-1	.	few	TGTGCCAGCAGTGCGGTAACTGAAGCTTTCTTT	CASSAVTEAFF
TRBV5-4	TRBJ2-7	TRBD1	.	TGTGCCAGCAGCAGGGGACAGGGAATCCGTAACGAGCAGTACTTC	CASSRGQGIRNEQYF
TRBV11-2	TRBJ2-2	.	.	TGTGCCAGCACCATCGGGAGTTTCACCGGGGAGCTGTTTTTT	CASTIGSFTGELFF
TRBV21-1	TRBJ2-1	.	.	TGTGCCAGCAGCAAAGCCCCTATGATCGGGAGGGAAAATGAGCAGTTCTTC	CASSKAPMIGRENEQFF
TRBV9	TRBJ2-1	TRBD2	.	TGTGCCAGCAGCGTAGTCCCGACTAGCGGGAGCTACAATGAGCAGTTCTTC	CASSVVPTSGSYNEQFF
TRBV6-1	TRBJ1-4	.	.	TGTGCCAGCACCACAGGGATTTGGGAAAAACTGTTTTTT	CASTTGIWEKLFF
TRBV7-6	TRBJ2-1	.	.	TGTGCCAGCAGCTCGGGTGGCAATGAGCAGTTCTTC	CASSSGGNEQFF